This TCR beta chain emerged from a study of cytotoxic CD8 clonotypes in ibrutinib-treated CLL (dated by TCRdb to the early 2020s). Concerning the study at large: In this cohort, 15 patients were treatment-naive and approximately ten were relapsed/refractory, while about 18 had unmutated IGHV. Samples at response were collected after a median of around twelve months of treatment, with a range of roughly 6 to 40 months. Of the 85 to 90 participants in the trial, about two dozen had longitudinal samples available. On average, each sample had approximately 280,000 productive templates and more than 75,000 productive rearrangements. Responses were partial in some 24 patients and complete in 2; after median around 65 months follow-up, 14 stayed in remission and approximately twelve progressed. Cryopreserved peripheral blood mononuclear cells were collected before treatment, at response, and at either disease progression or sustained remission. The research as a whole found: Public clonotypes were rare and either shrank or stayed stable during treatment, and the rise in clonality at ibrutinib response reflected expansion of private clonotypes. Sampling times were not matched between patients in sustained remission and patients whose disease was progressing, and lymph node repertoires were not examined. At ibrutinib response clonality went up, during sustained remission it held steady, and at progression it dropped back toward baseline. At baseline, clonality was higher than in age-matched healthy donors and showed a strong correlation with circulating CD8+ T-cell counts.

For TCR beta library preparation, 1.5 to 2.5 micrograms of genomic DNA were extracted from the cryopreserved PBMCs. Longitudinal blood samples from CLL patients receiving ibrutinib monotherapy were subjected to high-throughput TCR beta sequencing. The patients took part in an open-label, single-center phase 2 trial of ibrutinib monotherapy. The junction carries 7 bases between V and J, which are trimmed by 5 bases and 0 bases respectively. From the cysteine up to the phenylalanine, the CDR3 has a length of 13 residues. Here the CDR3 DNA is all that survives: 39 bases in frame from base 1. CDR1 and CDR2 (LNHDA, SQIVND) derive from the germline V gene (reference sequence). Details on this clone: What antigen it recognizes has not been identified. No clone much larger than this one lies a single base away; base qualities are absent.

On a MiSeq, deep resolution sequencing aimed for a depth between 1 in 1 million and 1 in 200,000 T cells, with each clonotype covered about 9.9x on average. The immunoSEQ hsTCRB Kit was used to generate TCR beta libraries. From the authors' description of their analysis: The data were analyzed with ImmunoSEQ Analyzer and ImmunoSEQ Data Assistant, and V, D and J gene assignments followed IMGT definitions. Clonality was computed as one minus normalized Shannon entropy of productive rearrangement frequencies, ranging from 0 to 1. Only overrepresented clonotypes making up at least 0.05% of the repertoire of each patient were included in the public clonotype analysis. Repertoires from about a dozen age-matched healthy donors in immuneACCESS were used as clonality controls. The table was pulled from immuneACCESS by TCRdb, which kept in-frame rearrangements only. Such tables lose some clones; where checked, under half of the loss comes from unresolved V genes, and the rest has no known cause. The DNA was the basis for D and trimming; V, J and clone size are from that table. This sample comprises about 6,000 clones, 65% to 80% of them detected only once. The ten largest make up 4% to 5% of the sample.

The chain is assembled from TRBV19 and TRBJ1-1; perhaps TRBD1 is the D gene, with 5 bases matching. The TCR sequence derives from a human donor with chronic lymphocytic leukemia. The specimen was PBMCs, collected before ibrutinib treatment. CDR3 sequence: CASSPGLNTEAFF. The DNA is as follows: TGTGCCAGTAGTCCAGGGTTGAACACTGAAGCTTTCTTT.